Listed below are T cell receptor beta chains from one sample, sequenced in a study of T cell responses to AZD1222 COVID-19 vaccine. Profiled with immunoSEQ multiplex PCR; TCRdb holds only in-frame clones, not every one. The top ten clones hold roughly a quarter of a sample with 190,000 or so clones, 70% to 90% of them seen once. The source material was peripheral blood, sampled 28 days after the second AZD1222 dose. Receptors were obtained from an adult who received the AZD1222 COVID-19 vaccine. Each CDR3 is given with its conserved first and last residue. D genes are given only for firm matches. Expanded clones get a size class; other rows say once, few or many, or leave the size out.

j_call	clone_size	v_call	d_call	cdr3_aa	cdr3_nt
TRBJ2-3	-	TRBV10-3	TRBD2	CAISGLAGETDTQYF	TGTGCCATCAGTGGACTAGCGGGAGAGACAGATACGCAGTATTTT
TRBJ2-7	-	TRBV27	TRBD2	CASSLRGRSYEQYF	TGTGCCAGCAGTTTACGCGGGAGGAGTTACGAGCAGTACTTC
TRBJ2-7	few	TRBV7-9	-	CASSYRDYEQYF	TGTGCCAGCAGTTACCGGGACTACGAGCAGTACTTC
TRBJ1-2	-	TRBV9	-	CASSVEFGGVGALGYTF	TGTGCCAGCAGCGTAGAATTTGGGGGGGTAGGGGCCCTTGGCTACACCTTC
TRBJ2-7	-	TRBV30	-	CAWGPDWAYEQYF	TGTGCCTGGGGGCCCGATTGGGCTTACGAGCAGTACTTC
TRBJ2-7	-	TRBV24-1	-	CATSDQDGFEEQYF	TGTGCCACCAGTGATCAAGACGGATTTGAAGAGCAGTACTTC
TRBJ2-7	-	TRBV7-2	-	CASSFGQTGYEQYF	TGTGCCAGCAGCTTTGGTCAGACGGGGTACGAGCAGTACTTC
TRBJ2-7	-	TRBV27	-	CATRPYEQYF	TGTGCCACGAGGCCGTACGAGCAGTACTTC
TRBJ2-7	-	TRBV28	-	CASSPGYEQYF	TGTGCCAGCAGTCCGGGGTACGAGCAGTACTTC
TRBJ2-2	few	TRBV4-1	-	CASSLRQSNTGELFF	TGCGCCAGCAGCTTGAGACAGTCGAACACCGGGGAGCTGTTTTTT
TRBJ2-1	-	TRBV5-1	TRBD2	CASTTTTGTSGSGQFF	TGCGCCAGCACCACCACAACCGGGACTAGCGGGAGTGGGCAGTTCTTC
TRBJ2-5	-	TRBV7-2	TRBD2	CASSVTSGSGETQYF	TGTGCCAGCAGCGTGACTAGCGGGAGTGGTGAGACCCAGTACTTC
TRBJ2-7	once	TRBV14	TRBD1	CASSQPLGRTGSDEQYF	TGTGCCAGCAGCCAACCTTTGGGGCGGACAGGGTCGGACGAGCAGTACTTC
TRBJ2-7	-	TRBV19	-	CASSAGQAGSYEQYF	TGTGCCAGTAGTGCGGGCCAGGCGGGTTCATACGAGCAGTACTTC
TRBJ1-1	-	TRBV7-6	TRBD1	CASSRGQGADLDTEAFF	TGTGCCAGCAGCAGAGGACAGGGGGCGGATTTGGACACTGAAGCTTTCTTT
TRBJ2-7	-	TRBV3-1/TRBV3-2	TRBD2	CASSPAGLATSYEQYF	TGTGCCAGCAGCCCAGCCGGACTAGCGACCTCCTACGAGCAGTACTTC
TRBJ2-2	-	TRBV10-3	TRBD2	CAISEGLAGLTGELFF	TGTGCCATCAGTGAGGGTCTAGCGGGACTCACCGGGGAGCTGTTTTTT
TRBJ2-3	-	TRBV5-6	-	CASRETGRDTQYF	TGTGCCAGCAGGGAAACAGGAAGAGATACGCAGTATTTT
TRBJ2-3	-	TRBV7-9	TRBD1	CASSLARSGGTDTQYF	TGTGCCAGCAGCTTAGCGCGGTCAGGGGGTACAGATACGCAGTATTTT
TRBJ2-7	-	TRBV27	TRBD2	CASSTSSGPYEQYF	TGTGCCAGCAGTACTTCTAGCGGGCCCTACGAGCAGTACTTC
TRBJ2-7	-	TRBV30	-	CAWMGRQIYEQYF	TGTGCCTGGATGGGGAGACAAATCTACGAGCAGTACTTC
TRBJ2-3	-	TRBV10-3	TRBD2	CAITSLAGVSDTQYF	TGTGCCATCACTTCACTAGCGGGAGTGTCAGATACGCAGTATTTT
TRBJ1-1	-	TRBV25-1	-	CASSENRNTEAFF	TGTGCCAGCAGTGAGAATAGGAACACTGAAGCTTTCTTT
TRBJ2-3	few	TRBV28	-	CASSFVAGTDTQYF	TGTGCCAGCAGTTTCGTTGCGGGCACAGATACGCAGTATTTT
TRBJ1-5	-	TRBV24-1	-	CATSDAGRNSNQPQHF	TGTGCCACCAGTGATGCGGGACGGAATAGCAATCAGCCCCAGCATTTT
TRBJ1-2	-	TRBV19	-	CASSMSGAPPSGGYTF	TGTGCCAGTAGTATGTCAGGGGCCCCTCCATCGGGTGGCTACACCTTC
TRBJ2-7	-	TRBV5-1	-	CASSVDRYEQYF	TGCGCCAGCAGCGTCGACAGGTACGAGCAGTACTTC
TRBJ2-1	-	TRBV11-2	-	CASSFYNEQFF	TGTGCCAGCAGCTTCTACAATGAGCAGTTCTTC